The entry below gives a single T cell receptor (beta chain) sequence along with its context. The antigen it binds to is not known. No much larger clone is present one base from it, and per-base qualities are unavailable. For sequencing of the TCRbeta CDR3 region, genomic DNA was extracted from the sorted cells. The immunoSEQ Assay was used to sequence the TCRbeta CDR3 regions. The table was pulled from immuneACCESS by TCRdb, which kept in-frame rearrangements only. Such tables lose some clones; where checked, under half of the loss comes from unresolved V genes, and the rest has no known cause. The sample table records tens of thousands of clones; 80% to 90% of these occur just once. In total, the top ten clones hold roughly 0.94% of the sample. This record comes from a study of OX40 agonist ivuxolimab in advanced cancers. At the level of the whole study: Ivuxolimab was an agonistic, fully human IgG2 monoclonal antibody directed against OX40 (CD134), a costimulatory receptor. Intravenous ivuxolimab was administered to patients every 2 weeks at six dose levels: 0.01, 0.1, 0.3, 1.5, 3 and 10 mg/kg. Among the 50 to 55 dose-escalation patients, about 19 had hepatocellular carcinoma, about 15 melanoma, 9 renal cell carcinoma and 9 head and neck cancer. In the dose-escalation cohort, about four fifths of patients were male, and the mean age was 60 years with a range of 23 to 79. Prior anti-PD-1, anti-PD-L1 or anti-CTLA-4 therapy was permitted, and checkpoint inhibitors had been received by under 50% of dose-escalation patients. Partial responses occurred in three dose-escalation patients: two with cutaneous melanoma and one with hepatocellular carcinoma. Peripheral TCRbeta sequencing aimed to test whether ivuxolimab altered TCR sequence diversity and caused clonal T-cell expansion. The paper reports the monotherapy dose-escalation portion (N ≈ 50 patients) of the phase I ivuxolimab trial.

Taken from the germline V gene, the CDR1 and CDR2 loops are SGHTS and YDEGEE. Inclusive of the bounding cysteine and phenylalanine, the CDR3 is 14 residues long. Kept here is only the CDR3 DNA, which spans 42 bases and is read in frame from base 1. Clipping removes 5 bases from V and 1 base from J, with 5 as the unmatched junction base count. General findings and caveats noted by the study authors: In the 0.1-3.0 mg/kg groups, partial responders were among the patients with the lowest normalized peripheral clonal expansion, particularly in CD8+ T cells. At doses of 0.1 to 3.0 mg/kg, clonal expansion of both CD4+ and CD8+ blood T cells was observed from baseline to week 6. Low levels of normalized T-cell clonal expansion were also seen in some patients who did not respond. Antigen specificity was not determined for the clonally expanded peripheral T cells. After ivuxolimab, CD8+ T cells had more expanded clones than CD4+ T cells on average.

Patients with autoimmune disease history or receiving systemic immunosuppression were excluded from the trial. Peripheral blood for TCR sequencing was collected from all dose cohorts at baseline, on cycle 4 day 1, and on cycle 7 day 1. The samples were drawn from a first-in-human, open-label, multicenter phase I dose-escalation trial of ivuxolimab. Adults with locally advanced or metastatic head and neck squamous cell, hepatocellular, melanoma or renal cell carcinoma were enrolled in the trial. Before TCR sequencing, CD4+ and CD8+ T cells were separately sorted from peripheral blood. The chain was built from TRBV5-8 and TRBJ2-5; TRBD1 lines up with 7 middle nucleotides. The source is an adult with an advanced solid tumor such as melanoma, head and neck, liver or kidney cancer. This sample comprised CD4+ or CD8+ T cells sorted from blood, obtained in a trial of the OX40 agonist ivuxolimab. The CDR3 in this case is CASSTGTAQETQYF. The bases read TGTGCCAGCAGTACCGGGACAGCCCAAGAGACCCAGTACTTC.